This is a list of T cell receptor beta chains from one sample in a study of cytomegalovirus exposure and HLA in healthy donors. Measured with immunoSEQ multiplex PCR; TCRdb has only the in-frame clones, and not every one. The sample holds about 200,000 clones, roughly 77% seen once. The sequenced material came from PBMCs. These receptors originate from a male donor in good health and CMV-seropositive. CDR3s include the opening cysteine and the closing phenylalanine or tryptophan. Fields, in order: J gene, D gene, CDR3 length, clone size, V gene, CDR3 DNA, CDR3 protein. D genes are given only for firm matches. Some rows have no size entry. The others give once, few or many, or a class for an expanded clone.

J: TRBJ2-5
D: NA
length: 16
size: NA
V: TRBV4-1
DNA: TGCGCCAGCAGCCAAGATGTGACAGTAGGCCAAGAGACCCAGTACTTC
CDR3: CASSQDVTVGQETQYF

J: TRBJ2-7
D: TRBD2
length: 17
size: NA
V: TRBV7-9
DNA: TGTGCCAGCAGCTTCCCTGAAAGCGGGAGGCACTCCTACGAGCAGTACTTC
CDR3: CASSFPESGRHSYEQYF

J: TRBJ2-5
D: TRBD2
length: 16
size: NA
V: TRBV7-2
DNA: TGTGCCAGCAGCCTGGGACTAGCGGGGGGCCAAGAGACCCAGTACTTC
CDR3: CASSLGLAGGQETQYF

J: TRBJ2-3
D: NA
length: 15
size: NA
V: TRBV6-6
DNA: TGTGCCAGCGAACAAGGGGCTTCACCCACAGATACGCAGTATTTT
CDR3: CASEQGASPTDTQYF

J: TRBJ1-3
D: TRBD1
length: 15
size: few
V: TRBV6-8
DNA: TGTGCCAGCTGGACTACAGGGGAAGCTGGAAACACCATATATTTT
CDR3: CASWTTGEAGNTIYF

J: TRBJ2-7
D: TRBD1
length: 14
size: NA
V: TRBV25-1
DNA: TGTGCCAGCAGTGGACAGGGGGGAATTCGGGAGCAGTACTTC
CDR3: CASSGQGGIREQYF

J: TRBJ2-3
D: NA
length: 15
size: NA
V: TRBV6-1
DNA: TGTGCCAGCACGCAGGGCCTCGTGGGCACAGATACGCAGTATTTT
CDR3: CASTQGLVGTDTQYF

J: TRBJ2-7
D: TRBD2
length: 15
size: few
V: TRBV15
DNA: TGTGCCACCAGCAGAGGGGCGGGAGTCTCCTACGAGCAGTACTTC
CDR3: CATSRGAGVSYEQYF

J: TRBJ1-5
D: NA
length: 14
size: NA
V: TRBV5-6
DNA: TGTGCCAGCAGCCGCGTCACTTCCAATCAGCCCCAGCATTTT
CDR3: CASSRVTSNQPQHF

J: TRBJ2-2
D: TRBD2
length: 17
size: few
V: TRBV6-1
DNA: TGTGCCAGCAGTCAAGAAACAGCGGGGGCGAGCATCGGGGAGCTGTTTTTT
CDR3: CASSQETAGASIGELFF

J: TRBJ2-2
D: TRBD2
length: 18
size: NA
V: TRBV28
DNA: TGTGCCAGCAGTTACCTCTCCACGGGAGGGCGGAACACCGGGGAGCTGTTTTTT
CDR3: CASSYLSTGGRNTGELFF

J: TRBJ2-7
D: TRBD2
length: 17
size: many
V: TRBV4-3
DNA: TGCGCCAGCAGCCAAGGGAGGGGACTAGCGGCCTCCTACGAGCAGTACTTC
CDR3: CASSQGRGLAASYEQYF

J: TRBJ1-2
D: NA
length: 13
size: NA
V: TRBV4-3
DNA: TGCGCCAGCAGCCAAGCGGGGAGTTATGGCTACACCTTC
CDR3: CASSQAGSYGYTF

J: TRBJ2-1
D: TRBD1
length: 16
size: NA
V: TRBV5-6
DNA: TGTGCCAGCAGCCTAGCCGGGACAGGCCCCACTTATGAGCAGTTCTTC
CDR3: CASSLAGTGPTYEQFF

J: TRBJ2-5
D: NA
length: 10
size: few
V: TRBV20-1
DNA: TGCAGTGCTATCCGTGAGACCCAGTACTTC
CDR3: CSAIRETQYF

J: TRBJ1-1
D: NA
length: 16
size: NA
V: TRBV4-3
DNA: TGCGCCAGCAGTCTTACCGGAACGGGGATGGACACTGAAGCTTTCTTT
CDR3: CASSLTGTGMDTEAFF

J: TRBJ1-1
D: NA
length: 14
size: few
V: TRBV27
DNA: TGTGCCAGCAGTTTATACAGGTCGAACACTGAAGCTTTCTTT
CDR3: CASSLYRSNTEAFF

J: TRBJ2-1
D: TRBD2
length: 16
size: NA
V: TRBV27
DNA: TGTGCCAGCAGCCTCTCTAGCGGGCGTCGTTACAATGAGCAGTTCTTC
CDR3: CASSLSSGRRYNEQFF

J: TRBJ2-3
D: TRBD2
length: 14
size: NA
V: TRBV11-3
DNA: TGTGCCAGCTCTGCGCGGGAGAGGACAGATACGCAGTATTTT
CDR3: CASSARERTDTQYF

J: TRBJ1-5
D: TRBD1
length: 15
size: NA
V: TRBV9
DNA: TGTGCCAGCAGCGCAGGGACAGGGCAAGGTCAGCCCCAGCATTTT
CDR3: CASSAGTGQGQPQHF

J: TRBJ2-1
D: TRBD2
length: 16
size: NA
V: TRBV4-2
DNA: TGTGCCAGCAGCCAAATAGCGGGAGGGCCTTACAATGAGCAGTTCTTC
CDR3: CASSQIAGGPYNEQFF

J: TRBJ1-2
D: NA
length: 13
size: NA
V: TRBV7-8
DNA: TGTGCCAGCAGCTACCCCAGGGAGGGTGGCTACACCTTC
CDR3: CASSYPREGGYTF

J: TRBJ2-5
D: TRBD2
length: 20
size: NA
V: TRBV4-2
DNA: TGTGCCAGCAGCCGAACGCAGACGGGACTAGCGGGAGGGGTCCAAGAGACCCAGTACTTC
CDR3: CASSRTQTGLAGGVQETQYF

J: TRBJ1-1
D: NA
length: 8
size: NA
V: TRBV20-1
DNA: TGCACTTTGTCTGAAGCTTTCTTT
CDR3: CTLSEAFF

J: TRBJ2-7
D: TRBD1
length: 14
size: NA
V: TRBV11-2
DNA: TGTGCCAGCACCCGGGACAGGGAAGGCTACGAGCAGTACTTC
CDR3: CASTRDREGYEQYF

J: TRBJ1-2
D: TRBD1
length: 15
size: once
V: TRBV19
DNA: TGTGCCAGTAGTACGCCTGGACAGGCCAACTATGGCTACACCTTC
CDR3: CASSTPGQANYGYTF

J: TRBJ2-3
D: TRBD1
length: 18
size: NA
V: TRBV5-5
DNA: TGTGCCAGCAGCTCGCGAACAATCCGACAGGGCGGCACAGATACGCAGTATTTT
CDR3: CASSSRTIRQGGTDTQYF

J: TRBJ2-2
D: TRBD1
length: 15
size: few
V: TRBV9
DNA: TGTGCCAGCAGTCCCGGGACAGCGAACACCGGGGAGCTGTTTTTT
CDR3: CASSPGTANTGELFF

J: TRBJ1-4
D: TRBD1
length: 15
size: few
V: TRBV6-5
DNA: TGTGCCAGCAGTTACCGGACAGGGGGAAATGAAAAACTGTTTTTT
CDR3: CASSYRTGGNEKLFF

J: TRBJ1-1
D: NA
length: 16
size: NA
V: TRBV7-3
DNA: TGTGCCAGCAGCTTAAACGGCAGGGGTAGGGACACTGAAGCTTTCTTT
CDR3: CASSLNGRGRDTEAFF

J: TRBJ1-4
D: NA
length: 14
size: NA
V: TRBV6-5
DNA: TGTGCCAGCAGTTACTCTGGGGAGCGGGAAAAACTGTTTTTT
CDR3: CASSYSGEREKLFF

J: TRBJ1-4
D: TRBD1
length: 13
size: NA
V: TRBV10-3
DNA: TGTGCCATCAGTGGACAGGGGGATGAAAAACTGTTTTTT
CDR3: CAISGQGDEKLFF

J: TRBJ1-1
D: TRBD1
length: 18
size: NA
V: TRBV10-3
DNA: TGTGCCATCAGTGAGTCAGGGGTTACAGGGGCTACGAACACTGAAGCTTTCTTT
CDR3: CAISESGVTGATNTEAFF

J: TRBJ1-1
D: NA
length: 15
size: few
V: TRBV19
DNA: TGTGCCAGTAGGGACAGAGACGGCATGAACACTGAAGCTTTCTTT
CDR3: CASRDRDGMNTEAFF

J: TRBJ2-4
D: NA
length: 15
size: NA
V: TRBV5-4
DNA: TGTGCCAGCAGCTTGGAGAGGGCCCAGCGGAGCATTCAGTACTTC
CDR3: CASSLERAQRSIQYF

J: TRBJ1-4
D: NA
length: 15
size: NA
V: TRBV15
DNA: TGTGCCACCAGCAGAGATAACAGGGCCCCTGAAAAACTGTTTTTT
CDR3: CATSRDNRAPEKLFF

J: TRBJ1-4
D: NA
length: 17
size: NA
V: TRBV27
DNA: TGTGCCAGCAGTTTATCGATCTGGCGGGCAGAGGAGGAAAAACTGTTTTTT
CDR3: CASSLSIWRAEEEKLFF

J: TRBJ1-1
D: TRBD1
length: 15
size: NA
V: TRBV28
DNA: TGTGCCAGCAGTAAAACAGGGGGCGCGGACACTGAAGCTTTCTTT
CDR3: CASSKTGGADTEAFF

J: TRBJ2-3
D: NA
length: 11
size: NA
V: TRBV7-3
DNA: TGTGCCAGCAGCTTACAAGATACGCAGTATTTT
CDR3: CASSLQDTQYF

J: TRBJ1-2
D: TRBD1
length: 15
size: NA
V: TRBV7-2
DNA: TGTGCCAGCAGCTGGACCGGGACAGATAACTATGGCTACACCTTC
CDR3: CASSWTGTDNYGYTF

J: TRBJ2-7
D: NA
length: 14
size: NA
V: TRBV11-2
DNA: TGTGCCACCACAGGTACGGGCTACACCTACGAGCAGTACTTC
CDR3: CATTGTGYTYEQYF

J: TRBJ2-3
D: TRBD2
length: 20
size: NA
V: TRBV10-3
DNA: TGTGCCATCAGTCTGACCAAACTAGCGGGGGGCAGCTACAGCACAGATACGCAGTATTTT
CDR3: CAISLTKLAGGSYSTDTQYF

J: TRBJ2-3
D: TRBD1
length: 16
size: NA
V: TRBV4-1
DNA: TGCGCCAGCAGCCCACGTCCCTACAGGGGCCCAGATACGCAGTATTTT
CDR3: CASSPRPYRGPDTQYF

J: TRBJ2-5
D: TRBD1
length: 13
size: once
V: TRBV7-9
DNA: TGTGCCAGCAGCAAACAGGGGCCGGAGACCCAGTACTTC
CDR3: CASSKQGPETQYF

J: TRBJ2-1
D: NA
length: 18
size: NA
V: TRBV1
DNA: TGCACCAGCAGCCAAGATGGAGGAGTGTCTTGGAAGTACAATGAGCAGTTCTTC
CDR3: CTSSQDGGVSWKYNEQFF

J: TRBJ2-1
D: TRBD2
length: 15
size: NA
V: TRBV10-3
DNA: TGTGCCATCAGTGAGTCGGCTAGCGGGAAGAGTGAGCAGTTCTTC
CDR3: CAISESASGKSEQFF

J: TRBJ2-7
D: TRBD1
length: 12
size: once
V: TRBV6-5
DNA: TGTGCCAGCAGGACAGGGTCCTACGAGCAGTACTTC
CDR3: CASRTGSYEQYF

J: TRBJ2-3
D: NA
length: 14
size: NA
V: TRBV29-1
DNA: TGCAGCGTTCGGGCTGGGAGTTTCACAGATACGCAGTATTTT
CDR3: CSVRAGSFTDTQYF

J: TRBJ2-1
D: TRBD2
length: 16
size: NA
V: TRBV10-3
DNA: TGTGCCATCACTTCGGTACTTAGCGGGATTGGGAATGAGCAGTTCTTC
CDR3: CAITSVLSGIGNEQFF

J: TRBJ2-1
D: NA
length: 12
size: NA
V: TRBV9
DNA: TGTGCCAGCAGCCAACAGGTTGGCGAGCAGTTCTTC
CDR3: CASSQQVGEQFF

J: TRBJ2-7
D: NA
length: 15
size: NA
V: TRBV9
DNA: TGTGCCAGCAGCGTAGCACTGGGGGCCGCCTACGAGCAGTACTTC
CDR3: CASSVALGAAYEQYF

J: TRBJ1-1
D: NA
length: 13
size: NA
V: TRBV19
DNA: TGTGCCAGTATGGGGCCAGCGAACACTGAAGCTTTCTTT
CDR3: CASMGPANTEAFF